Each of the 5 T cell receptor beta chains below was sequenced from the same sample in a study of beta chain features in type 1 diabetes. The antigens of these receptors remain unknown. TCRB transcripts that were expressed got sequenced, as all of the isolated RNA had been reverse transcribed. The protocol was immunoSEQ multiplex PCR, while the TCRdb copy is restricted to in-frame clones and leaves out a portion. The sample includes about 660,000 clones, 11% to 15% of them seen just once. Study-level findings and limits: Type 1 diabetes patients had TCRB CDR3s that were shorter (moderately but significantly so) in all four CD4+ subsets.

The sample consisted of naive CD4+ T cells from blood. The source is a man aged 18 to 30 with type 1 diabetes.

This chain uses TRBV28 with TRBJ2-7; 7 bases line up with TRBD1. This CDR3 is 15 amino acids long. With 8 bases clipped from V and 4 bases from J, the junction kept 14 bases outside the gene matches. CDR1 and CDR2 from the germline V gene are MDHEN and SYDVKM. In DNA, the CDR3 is TGTGCCAGCCACCACACCCGGGACAGTATTTACGAGCAGTACTTC. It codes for CASHHTRDSIYEQYF.

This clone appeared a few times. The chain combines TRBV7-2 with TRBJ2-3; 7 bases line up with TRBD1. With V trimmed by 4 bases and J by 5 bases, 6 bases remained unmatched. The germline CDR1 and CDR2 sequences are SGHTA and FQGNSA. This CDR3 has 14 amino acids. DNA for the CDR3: TGTGCCAGCAGCTCAGCCACAGGGGTAGATACGCAGTATTTT. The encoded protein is CASSSATGVDTQYF.

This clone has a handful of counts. The CDR3 DNA sequence: TGTGCCAGCAGCTTGAATCCGGACCTTGAAAAACTGTTTTTT. Translating it yields CASSLNPDLEKLFF. The V gene is TRBV7-2, the J gene TRBJ1-4; D remains ambiguous. The germline gives CDR1 SGHTA, CDR2 FQGNSA. The CDR3 is 14 residues long. V lost 3 bases and J lost 7, with 12 bases in between.

Here the CDR3 reads CASSVFAGGPNEQFF. CDR3 in DNA: TGTGCCAGCAGCGTTTTTGCGGGGGGGCCGAATGAGCAGTTCTTC. The V call is TRBV9, the J call TRBJ2-1; 9 bases are shared with TRBD2. The CDR3 spans 15 residues. The germline V gene has CDR1 SGDLS and CDR2 YYNGEE. The trim removed 2 bases at V and 7 bases at J, leaving 7 bases unmatched.

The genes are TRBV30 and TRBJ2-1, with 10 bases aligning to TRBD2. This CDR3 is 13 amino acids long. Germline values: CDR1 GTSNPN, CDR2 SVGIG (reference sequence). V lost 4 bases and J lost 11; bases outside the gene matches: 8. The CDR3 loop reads CAWTVGTSAQQFF. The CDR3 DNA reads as TGTGCCTGGACCGTTGGGACTAGCGCGCAGCAGTTCTTC.